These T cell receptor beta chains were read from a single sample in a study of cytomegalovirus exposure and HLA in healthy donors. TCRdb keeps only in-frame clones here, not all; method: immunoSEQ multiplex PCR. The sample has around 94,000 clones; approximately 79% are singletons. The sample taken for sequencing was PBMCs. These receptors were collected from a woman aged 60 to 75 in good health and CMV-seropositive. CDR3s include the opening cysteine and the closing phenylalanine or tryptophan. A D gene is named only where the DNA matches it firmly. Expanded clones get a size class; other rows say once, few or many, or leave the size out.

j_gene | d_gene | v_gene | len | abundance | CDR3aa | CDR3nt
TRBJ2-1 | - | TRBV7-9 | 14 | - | CASSFMGGYNEQFF | TGTGCCAGCAGCTTCATGGGGGGTTACAATGAGCAGTTCTTC
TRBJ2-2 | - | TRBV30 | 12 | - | CAWSEGPGELFF | TGTGCCTGGAGTGAGGGGCCTGGGGAGCTGTTTTTT
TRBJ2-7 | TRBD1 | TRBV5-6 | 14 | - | CASSSGQHSYEQSF | TGTGCCAGCAGCTCGGGACAGCACTCCTACGAGCAGTCCTTC
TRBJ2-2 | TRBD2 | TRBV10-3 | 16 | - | CAISFPSGVNTGELFF | TGTGCCATCAGTTTTCCTAGCGGGGTGAACACCGGGGAGCTGTTTTTT
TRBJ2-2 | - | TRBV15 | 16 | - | CATSRDPNSNTGELFF | TGTGCCACCAGCAGAGACCCTAATTCCAACACCGGGGAGCTGTTTTTT
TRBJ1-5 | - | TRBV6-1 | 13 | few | CASRSTNNQPQHF | TGTGCCAGCAGATCGACAAACAATCAGCCCCAGCATTTT
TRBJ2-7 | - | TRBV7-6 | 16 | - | CASSLGAGLRPREQYF | TGTGCCAGCAGCTTAGGGGCGGGACTCCGCCCGCGAGAGCAGTACTTC
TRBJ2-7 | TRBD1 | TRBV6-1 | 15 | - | CASSEDDREFHEQYF | TGTGCCAGCAGTGAAGACGACAGGGAGTTCCACGAGCAGTACTTC
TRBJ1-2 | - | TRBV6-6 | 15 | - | CASSFPGLGHYGYTF | TGTGCCAGCAGTTTCCCAGGGTTGGGCCACTATGGCTACACCTTC
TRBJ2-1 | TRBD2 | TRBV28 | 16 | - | CASSLPPGLNYNEQFF | TGTGCCAGCAGTTTACCTCCGGGACTAAACTACAATGAGCAGTTCTTC
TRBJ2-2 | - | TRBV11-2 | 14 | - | CASSLLSNTGELFF | TGTGCCAGCAGCTTACTATCGAACACCGGGGAGCTGTTTTTT
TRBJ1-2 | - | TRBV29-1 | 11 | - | CSAGGVWGYTF | TGCAGCGCGGGAGGGGTGTGGGGCTACACCTTC
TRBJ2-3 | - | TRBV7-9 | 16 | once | CASSPDLRTDTDTQYF | TGTGCCAGCAGCCCGGACCTGAGGACAGACACAGATACGCAGTATTTT
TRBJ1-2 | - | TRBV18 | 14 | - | CASSPAGLEYGYTF | TGTGCCAGCTCACCCGCAGGGCTGGAGTATGGCTACACCTTC
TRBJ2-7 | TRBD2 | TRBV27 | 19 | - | CASRTNGGTSGRALYEQYF | TGTGCCAGCAGGACTAACGGCGGGACTAGCGGGAGGGCCCTCTACGAGCAGTACTTC
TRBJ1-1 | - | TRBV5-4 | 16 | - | CASSDRRTSVNTEAFF | TGTGCCAGCAGCGACAGACGGACCTCCGTGAACACTGAAGCTTTCTTT
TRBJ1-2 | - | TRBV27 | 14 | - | CASSPQGLVQGYTF | TGTGCCAGCAGTCCCCAGGGGTTAGTACAGGGCTACACCTTC
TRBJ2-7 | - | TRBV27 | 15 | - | CASSLSTVGSYEQYF | TGTGCCAGCAGTTTATCCACAGTGGGCTCCTACGAGCAGTACTTC
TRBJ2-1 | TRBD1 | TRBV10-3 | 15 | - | CAISGQGLPYNEQFF | TGTGCCATCAGTGGACAGGGCCTACCCTACAATGAGCAGTTCTTC
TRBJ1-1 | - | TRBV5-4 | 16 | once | CASSLGSDLRSREAFF | TGTGCCAGCAGCTTGGGGTCCGACCTTCGGAGCCGTGAAGCTTTCTTT